This is a list of T cell receptor beta chains from one sample in a study of OX40 agonist ivuxolimab in advanced cancers. Here immunoSEQ multiplex PCR was the method, and the copy in TCRdb shows in-frame clones only, minus some. Of tens of thousands of clones listed, about 88% were seen once; the top ten hold 0.25% to 0.3%. The sample was CD4+ or CD8+ T cells sorted from blood, taken in a trial of the OX40 agonist ivuxolimab. These TCRs come from an adult with an advanced solid tumor such as melanoma, head and neck, liver or kidney cancer. CDR3s include the opening cysteine and the closing phenylalanine or tryptophan. A D gene is named only where the DNA matches it firmly. The size entry is marked missing in some rows and otherwise reads once, few, many or a size class.

v_gene	j_gene	d_gene	abundance	CDR3nt	CDR3aa
TRBV4-1	TRBJ2-4	TRBD2	.	TGCGCCAGCAGCCCCCCAGCGGGGGACCTAGCCAAAAACATTCAGTACTTC	CASSPPAGDLAKNIQYF
TRBV6-5	TRBJ2-7	TRBD2	.	TGTGCCAGCAGTTCGACTAGCGGGGGGGCCTACGAGCAGTACTTC	CASSSTSGGAYEQYF
TRBV7-2	TRBJ1-4	TRBD1	.	TGTGCCAGCAGCCGAGTAGGGGGCGGGGGTAATGAAAAACTGTTTTTT	CASSRVGGGGNEKLFF
TRBV29-1	TRBJ1-4	TRBD1	.	TGCAGCGTAGCCGGGACAGGGAATGAAAAACTGTTTTTT	CSVAGTGNEKLFF
TRBV27	TRBJ1-5	TRBD1	few	TGTGCCAGCAGTCCGACAGGGCGTCAGCCCCAGCATTTT	CASSPTGRQPQHF
TRBV19	TRBJ2-3	.	.	TGTGCCAGTAGTATAGAGGCTGATACGCAGTATTTT	CASSIEADTQYF
TRBV5-6	TRBJ2-7	.	.	TGTGCCAGCAGCTTCCCACGGGGAGGAAACTACGAGCAGTACTTC	CASSFPRGGNYEQYF
TRBV12-2	TRBJ2-2	.	once	TGTGCAAGTCGCCCAAGACGAACAGGGGGCGCGGGCGGGGAGCTGTTTTTT	CASRPRRTGGAGGELFF
TRBV6-1	TRBJ1-6	.	.	TGTGCCAGCAGTGAAGCGGACTGGACGAATTCACCCCTCCACTTT	CASSEADWTNSPLHF
TRBV2	TRBJ1-4	TRBD1	.	TGTGCCAGCACTCAGGCGGCAGGGGGAGGTGAAAAACTGTTTTTT	CASTQAAGGGEKLFF
TRBV18	TRBJ2-3	.	.	TGTGCCAGCTCACCACGGGAAGATACGCAGTATTTT	CASSPREDTQYF
TRBV21-1	TRBJ1-2	.	.	TGTGCCAGCAGCAAAGAGCGGGGGAGGTACTATGGCTACACCTTC	CASSKERGRYYGYTF